The 29 T cell receptor beta chains presented below share a single source sample, sequenced in a study of blood T cell repertoires in COVID-19. Produced via immunoSEQ multiplex PCR; TCRdb's table is partial and in-frame only. The sample lists around 480,000 clones, more than 70% occurring once. The sample taken for sequencing was peripheral blood. These receptors all stem from a woman aged 50 to 65 with COVID-19, enrolled during active disease.

V is TRBV2 and J is TRBJ1-2; D not certain. V was cut by 7 bases and J by 3 bases, with 9 bases left in between. The CDR3 has 12 amino acids. CDR1 and CDR2 from the germline V gene are SNHLY and FYNNEI. CDR3 loop: CASTEVDYGYTF. The CDR3 DNA is TGTGCCAGCACCGAGGTAGACTATGGCTACACCTTC.

J is TRBJ1-1 and V is TRBV5-1; no firm D call. This CDR3 comprises 14 residues. Trimming stripped 0 bases from V and 4 bases from J, with 10 bases between. Germline V gene lookup returns CDR1 SGHRS and CDR2 YFSETQ. CDR3 sequence: CASSLGGGSTEAFF. The CDR3 region has the DNA TGCGCCAGCAGCTTGGGGGGAGGGAGCACTGAAGCTTTCTTT. The full variable domain, rest sourced from reference TRBV5-1 and TRBJ1-1, is KAGVTQTPRYLIKTRGQQVTLSCSPISGHRSVSWYQQTPGQGLQFLFEYFSETQRNKGNFPGRFSGRQFSNSRSEMNVSTLELGDSALYLCASSLGGGSTEAFFGQGTRLTVV.

The chain has TRBV4-1 and TRBJ1-2; 8 positions match TRBD1. This CDR3 is 16 amino acids long. Germline V lookup: CDR1 MGHRA, CDR2 YSYEKL. V trimming: 4 bases; J trimming: 0 bases; junction bases outside the gene matches: 7. CDR3 DNA sequence: TGCGCCAGCAGCCTCGGGACAGGACCCTCTAACTATGGCTACACCTTC. Translating it yields CASSLGTGPSNYGYTF.

This sequence joins TRBV3-1 (or the pseudogene TRBV3-2) and TRBJ1-6; D may be TRBD1 (5 bases). V lost 4 bases and J lost 12, with 19 bases in between. Germline loops: CDR1 LGHDT, CDR2 YNNKEL (reference sequence). The CDR3 spans 15 residues. The DNA of the CDR3 is TGTGCCAGCAGCCCCGCTTTGGGGCAGGGAGGACCCCTCCACTTT. Residues: CASSPALGQGGPLHF.

This chain uses TRBV4-1 with TRBJ2-1; D not certain. Germline V gene data show CDR1 as MGHRA and CDR2 as YSYEKL. V shed 8 bases and J shed 5 bases, with 10 bases lying between them. The CDR3 runs 12 residues. The DNA for the CDR3 is TGCGCCAGCCGCGGCCAGAACAATGAGCAGTTCTTC. The encoded protein is CASRGQNNEQFF.

The chain couples TRBV5-4 to TRBJ2-6; D remains ambiguous. The CDR3 loop spans 14 amino acids. The ends were cut back, 1 base at V and 4 bases at J, with 6 bases in the middle. The germline V gene has CDR1 SGHNT and CDR2 YYREEE (reference sequence). In DNA, the CDR3 is TGTGCCAGCAGCTTGCTATCCGGGGCCAACGTCCTGACTTTC. Protein sequence: CASSLLSGANVLTF.

The V and J genes are TRBV6-4 and TRBJ1-4; D call uncertain. Germline assignment: CDR1 MRHNA and CDR2 SNTAGT. V lost 9 bases and J 0 bases, leaving 11 bases between the germline ends. The CDR3 spans 14 residues. CDR3 sequence reads: CASSPSATNEKLFF. In DNA, the CDR3 is TGTGCCAGTAGCCCCAGTGCAACTAATGAAAAACTGTTTTTT.

The V and J genes are TRBV7-3 and TRBJ2-2, with D hard to call. Trimming cost V 1 base and J 4 bases, with 4 bases left between them. The CDR3 has 13 amino acids. Per germline, CDR1 SGHTA and CDR2 FQGTGA. Here the CDR3 DNA reads TGTGCCAGCAGCTTAATCTCCACCGGGGAGCTGTTTTTT. Translated, it gives CASSLISTGELFF.

In this sample, this clone turned up a few times. The rearrangement uses TRBV24-1 and TRBJ1-3, with TRBD1 as a possible D gene (6 bases). There are 15 residues in the CDR3. CDR1 is KGHDR and CDR2 is SFDVKD in the germline V gene. The germline V and J ends were trimmed by 3 bases and 4 bases, with 12 bases remaining between them. The CDR3 loop is CATSDPGQWGNTIYF. CDR3 in DNA: TGTGCCACCAGTGATCCAGGACAGTGGGGAAACACCATATATTTT.

V gene TRBV7-9 combines with J gene TRBJ1-5, with D possibly matching TRBD1 (5 bases). The CDR3 has 16 residues. Trimming shortened V by 1 base and J by 4 bases, and 14 bases separated the two germline ends. CDR1 and CDR2 (germline): SEHNR, FQNEAQ (reference sequence). For the CDR3, the DNA is TGTGCCAGCAGCTTAGGGGGTGGGGCAGGGAATCAGCCCCAGCATTTT. Residues: CASSLGGGAGNQPQHF.

This clone was seen only once. The chain is built from TRBV3-1 (or the pseudogene TRBV3-2) and TRBJ1-1, with unresolved D. Germline V CDR1 and CDR2: LGHDT, YNNKEL (reference sequence). With 3 bases removed from V and 0 bases from J, the gap between germline ends came to 8 bases. The CDR3 contains 14 residues. The CDR3 spells CASSQGRMNTEAFF. In nucleotides, the CDR3 is TGTGCCAGCAGCCAGGGGAGGATGAACACTGAAGCTTTCTTT.

This chain joins TRBV28 and TRBJ1-1; maybe TRBD1 (5 bases). The CDR3 covers 17 residues. Trimming left V 7 bases short and J 1 base short, with 22 bases between. Germline values: CDR1 MDHEN, CDR2 SYDVKM. The CDR3 loop is CASTVGGGTPKNTEAFF. CDR3 DNA: TGTGCCAGCACCGTCGGCGGGGGTACACCAAAGAACACTGAAGCTTTCTTT.

This sequence joins TRBV19 and TRBJ2-3, with 13 nucleotides matching TRBD2. This CDR3 is 18 amino acids long. The V gene's germline CDR1 is LNHDA and CDR2 SQIVND (reference sequence). V trimming: 5 bases; J trimming: 4 bases; junction bases outside the gene matches: 12. In nucleotides, the CDR3 is TGTGCCAGTAGTGCATTACTAGCGGGGGGGCCAAGGGCAGATACGCAGTATTTT. It translates to CASSALLAGGPRADTQYF.

This sequence joins TRBV5-1 and TRBJ2-1, with 15 positions matching TRBD2. V gave up 5 bases and J gave up 2 bases; unmatched junction bases: 8. This CDR3 has 18 residues. From germline, CDR1 is SGHRS and CDR2 YFSETQ. CDR3 DNA: TGCGCCAGCAGTTCGGGACTAGCGGGGGGCAAAACCTACAATGAGCAGTTCTTC. Residues: CASSSGLAGGKTYNEQFF. Using reference TRBV5-1 and TRBJ2-1 for the parts outside the CDR3, the full variable domain is KAGVTQTPRYLIKTRGQQVTLSCSPISGHRSVSWYQQTPGQGLQFLFEYFSETQRNKGNFPGRFSGRQFSNSRSEMNVSTLELGDSALYLCASSSGLAGGKTYNEQFFGPGTRLTVL.

The CDR3 loop reads CASSLDREEDTQYF. DNA of the CDR3: TGCGCCAGCAGCTTGGACAGGGAAGAAGATACGCAGTATTTT. The genes are TRBV5-1 and TRBJ2-3; a possible D gene is TRBD1 (6 bases). Looked up from germline, CDR1 is SGHRS and CDR2 is YFSETQ. The V and J ends lost 0 bases and 5 bases respectively, with 10 bases between them. The CDR3 length is 14 residues.

The rearrangement joins TRBV14 to TRBJ2-7, with D possibly matching TRBD1 (6 bases). The CDR3 extends over 15 amino acids. Germline V gives CDR1 SGHDN, CDR2 FVKESK. Trimming took 2 bases from V and 4 from J, leaving 15 bases between them. This CDR3 is CASSQFRGSGYEQYF. The CDR3 nucleotides are TGTGCCAGCAGCCAATTCAGGGGCTCCGGGTACGAGCAGTACTTC.

The J gene is TRBJ2-2, the V gene TRBV19; tentative D call: TRBD2 (6 bases). V shed 8 bases and J shed 6 bases, with 10 bases lying between them. CDR1 and CDR2 (germline): LNHDA, SQIVND (reference sequence). The CDR3 extends over 12 amino acids. The CDR3 DNA reads as TGTGCCAGTCGGCGGGACGCCGGGGAGCTGTTTTTT. Residues: CASRRDAGELFF.

V gene TRBV6-5 combines with J gene TRBJ1-6, with 8 bases that match TRBD1. Trimming at V came to 6 bases and at J to 3 bases, leaving 4 bases not matched to a gene. Germline-derived CDR1 and CDR2 are MNHEY and SVGAGI. This CDR3 is built from 15 residues. The CDR3 spells CASRLDRDYNSPLHF. The CDR3 nucleotides are TGTGCCAGCAGGCTGGACAGGGACTATAATTCACCCCTCCACTTT.

This rearrangement joins TRBV6-5 to TRBJ2-7; the D gene is possibly TRBD1 (6 bases). CDR1 is MNHEY and CDR2 is SVGAGI in the germline V gene. The CDR3 runs 12 residues. Trimming pared 7 bases from V and 2 bases from J, leaving 9 bases between. The CDR3 sequence is CASTRTAYEQYF. CDR3 nucleotide sequence: TGTGCCAGCACAAGGACAGCCTACGAGCAGTACTTC.

The genes are TRBV5-1 and TRBJ1-2; a weak D match, TRBD1 (6 bases). The CDR3 loop spans 17 amino acids. V shed 0 bases and J shed 2 bases, with 17 bases lying between them. Germline CDR1 reads SGHRS; CDR2 reads YFSETQ. CDR3 protein: CASSLAGFRDTNYGYTF. As DNA, the CDR3 is TGCGCCAGCAGCTTGGCTGGATTCCGGGACACCAACTATGGCTACACCTTC.

The rearrangement links TRBV2 to TRBJ2-7; 10 bases match TRBD1. The germline V gene has CDR1 SNHLY and CDR2 FYNNEI. With V trimmed by 8 bases and J by 4 bases, 5 bases remained unmatched. The CDR3 length is 13 residues. The CDR3 DNA follows: TGTGCCAGCCAGGGGACAGGGGTTTACGAGCAGTACTTC. Protein sequence: CASQGTGVYEQYF.

The chain is built from TRBV5-1 and TRBJ1-2, with 9 bases that match TRBD1. Looked up from germline, CDR1 is SGHRS and CDR2 is YFSETQ. The CDR3 length is 16 residues. V shed 0 bases, J shed 3 bases, and the junction held 6 bases outside the gene matches. The CDR3 spells CASSLVRGDRDYGYTF. The CDR3 DNA is TGCGCCAGCAGCTTGGTGAGGGGGGACAGGGACTATGGCTACACCTTC.

The chain carries TRBV30 and TRBJ2-7; D possibly corresponds to TRBD1 (5 bases). With 5 bases removed from V and 0 bases from J, the gap between germline ends came to 14 bases. The CDR3 sequence is 14 residues long. Germline CDR1 is GTSNPN and CDR2 is SVGIG (reference sequence). The CDR3 sequence: CAWATGVGSYEQYF. CDR3 in DNA: TGTGCCTGGGCAACAGGTGTCGGCTCCTACGAGCAGTACTTC.

V usage is TRBV12-3 or TRBV12-4 and J usage is TRBJ2-3; D remains unclear. The CDR3 is 12 amino acids. Trimming cost V 7 bases and J 3 bases, with 8 bases left between them. The CDR3 sequence: CASTLLTDTQYF. In DNA, the CDR3 is TGTGCCAGCACCCTCCTAACAGATACGCAGTATTTT.

The chain couples TRBV5-6 to TRBJ1-4, with D unresolved. This CDR3 contains 14 residues. The germline V gene encodes CDR1 SGHDT and CDR2 YYEEEE. Trimming left V 0 bases short and J 8 bases short, with 11 bases between. CDR3 DNA: TGTGCCAGCAGCTTGGCCGCGCCAGGCGAAAAACTGTTTTTT. This codes for CASSLAAPGEKLFF.

The rearrangement uses TRBV7-9 and TRBJ1-1; TRBD1 aligns across 8 bases. The trim removed 2 bases at V and 7 bases at J, leaving 6 bases unmatched. The CDR3 is made up of 14 amino acids. Germline CDR1 and CDR2: SEHNR and FQNEAQ (reference sequence). The CDR3 sequence: CASSLQGAKNEAFF. CDR3 in DNA: TGTGCCAGCAGCTTACAGGGGGCGAAAAATGAAGCTTTCTTT.

The chain recombines TRBV2 with TRBJ2-7; 10 bases fit TRBD1. The CDR3 is made up of 16 amino acids. The V gene's germline CDR1 is SNHLY and CDR2 FYNNEI. Germline trimming cut 0 bases from V and 4 bases from J; bases unmatched to any gene: 6. CDR3 sequence reads: CASSEALGTGAYEQYF. The CDR3 nucleotides are TGTGCCAGCAGTGAAGCGCTGGGGACAGGGGCGTACGAGCAGTACTTC.

The V call is TRBV12-3 or TRBV12-4, the J call TRBJ1-2; 8 bases are shared with TRBD1. V shed 3 bases and J 6 bases; nucleotides not matched to a gene: 3. This CDR3 region has 13 residues. The CDR3 region has the DNA TGTGCCAGCAGTTTCGGACAGGGTGATGGCTACACCTTC. Protein sequence: CASSFGQGDGYTF.

A word on this clone: At the DNA level, this CDR3 is encoded by other sequences in the same sample as well. The chain uses TRBV18 and TRBJ2-7; 7 nucleotides line up with TRBD1. The CDR3 extends over 14 amino acids. The V gene's germline CDR1 is KGHSH and CDR2 LQKENI. J gave up 2 bases and V 3 bases, and 4 bases lay outside the gene matches. The CDR3: CASSPRQGAYEQYF. CDR3 sequence (DNA): TGTGCCAGCTCACCCAGACAGGGAGCCTACGAGCAGTACTTC. The complete variable domain, with remaining parts taken from reference TRBV18 and TRBJ2-7, reads NAGVMQNPRHLVRRRGQEARLRCSPMKGHSHVYWYRQLPEEGLKFMVYLQKENIIDESGMPKERFSAEFPKEGPSILRIQQVVRGDSAAYFCASSPRQGAYEQYFGPGTRLTVT.